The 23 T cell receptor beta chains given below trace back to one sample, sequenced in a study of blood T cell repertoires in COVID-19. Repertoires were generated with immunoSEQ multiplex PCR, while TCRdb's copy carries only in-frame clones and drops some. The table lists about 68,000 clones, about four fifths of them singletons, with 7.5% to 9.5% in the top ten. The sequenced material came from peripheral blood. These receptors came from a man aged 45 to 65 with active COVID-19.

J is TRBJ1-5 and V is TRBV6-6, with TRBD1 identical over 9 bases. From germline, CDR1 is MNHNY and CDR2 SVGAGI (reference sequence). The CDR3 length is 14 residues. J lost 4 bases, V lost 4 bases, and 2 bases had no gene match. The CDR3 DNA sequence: TGTGCCAGCAGTTTGACAGGGGGGAATCAGCCCCAGCATTTT. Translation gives CASSLTGGNQPQHF.

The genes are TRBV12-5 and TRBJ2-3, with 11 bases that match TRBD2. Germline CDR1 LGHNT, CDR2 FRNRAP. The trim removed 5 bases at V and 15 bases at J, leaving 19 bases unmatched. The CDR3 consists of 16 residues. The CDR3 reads CASGIGTTSGRSLLYF. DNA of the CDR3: TGTGCTAGTGGTATAGGGACAACTAGCGGGAGATCCCTACTTTATTTT. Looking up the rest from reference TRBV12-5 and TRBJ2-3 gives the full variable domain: DARVTQTPRHKVTEMGQEVTMRCQPILGHNTVFWYRQTMMQGLELLAYFRNRAPLDDSGMPKDRFSAEMPDATLATLKIQPSEPRDSAVYFCASGIGTTSGRSLLYFGPGTRLTVL.

CDR3 in DNA: TGCGCCAGCAGCTTGAGCGGGGCTGGCTACGAGCAGTACTTC. It specifies CASSLSGAGYEQYF. This chain links TRBV5-1 with TRBJ2-7, with 7 nucleotides matching TRBD2. This CDR3 is built from 14 residues. J gave up 3 bases and V 1 base, and 4 bases lay outside the gene matches. Germline-derived CDR1 and CDR2 are SGHRS and YFSETQ.

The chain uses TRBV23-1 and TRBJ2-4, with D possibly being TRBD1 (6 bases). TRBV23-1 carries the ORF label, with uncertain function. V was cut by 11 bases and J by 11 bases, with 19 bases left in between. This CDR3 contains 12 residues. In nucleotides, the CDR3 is TGCGCCGGACCAAGGGGGTTGGGCTTTCAGTACTTC. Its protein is CAGPRGLGFQYF.

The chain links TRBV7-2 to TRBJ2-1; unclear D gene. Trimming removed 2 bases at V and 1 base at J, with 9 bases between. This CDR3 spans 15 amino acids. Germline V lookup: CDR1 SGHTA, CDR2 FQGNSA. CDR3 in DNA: TGTGCCAGCAGCTTAAGACATCCTTCCTACAATGAGCAGTTCTTC. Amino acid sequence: CASSLRHPSYNEQFF.

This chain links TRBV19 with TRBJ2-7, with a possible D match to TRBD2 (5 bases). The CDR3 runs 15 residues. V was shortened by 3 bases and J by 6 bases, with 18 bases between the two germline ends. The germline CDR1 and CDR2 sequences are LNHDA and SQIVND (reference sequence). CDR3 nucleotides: TGTGCCAGTAGTATCCAGCCCGGGAATCGGGCCGAGCAGTACTTC. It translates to CASSIQPGNRAEQYF.

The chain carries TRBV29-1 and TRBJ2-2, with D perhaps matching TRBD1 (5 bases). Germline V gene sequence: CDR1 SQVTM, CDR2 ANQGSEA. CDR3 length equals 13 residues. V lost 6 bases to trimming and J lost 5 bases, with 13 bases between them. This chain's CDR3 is CSVVTAQTGELFF. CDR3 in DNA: TGCAGCGTAGTGACAGCACAGACCGGGGAGCTGTTTTTT.

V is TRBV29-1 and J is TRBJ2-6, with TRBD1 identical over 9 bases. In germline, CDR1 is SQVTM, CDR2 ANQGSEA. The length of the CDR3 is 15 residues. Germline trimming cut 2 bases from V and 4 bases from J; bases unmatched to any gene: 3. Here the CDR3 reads CSVERTGVGANVLTF. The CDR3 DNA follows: TGCAGCGTTGAACGGACAGGGGTCGGGGCCAACGTCCTGACTTTC.

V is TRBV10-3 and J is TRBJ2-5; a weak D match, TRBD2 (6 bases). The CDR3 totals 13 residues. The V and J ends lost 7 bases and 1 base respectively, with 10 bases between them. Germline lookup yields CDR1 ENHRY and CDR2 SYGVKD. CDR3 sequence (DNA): TGTGCCATCAACGCGGGACGCCAAGAGACCCAGTACTTC. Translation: CAINAGRQETQYF.

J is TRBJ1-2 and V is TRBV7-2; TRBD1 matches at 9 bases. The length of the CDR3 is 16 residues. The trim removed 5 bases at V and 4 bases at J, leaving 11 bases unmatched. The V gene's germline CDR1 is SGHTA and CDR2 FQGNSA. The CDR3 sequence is CASSPYAGQGPYGYTF. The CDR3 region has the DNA TGTGCCAGCAGCCCCTACGCCGGACAGGGGCCCTATGGCTACACCTTC.

The CDR3 region is CASSLDRTTQFF. For the CDR3, the DNA is TGCGCCAGCAGCTTGGACAGGACTACGCAGTTCTTC. This chain joins TRBV5-1 and TRBJ2-1, with D tentatively TRBD2 (6 bases). The CDR3 runs to 12 residues. Germline V gene lookup returns CDR1 SGHRS and CDR2 YFSETQ. Trimming pared 0 bases from V and 12 bases from J, leaving 10 bases between.

The CDR3 DNA reads TGTGCCAGCAGTGGGGGTCGAGGGCAGCCCCAGCATTTT. It is translated as CASSGGRGQPQHF. The chain uses TRBV2 and TRBJ1-5; D is undetermined. The length of the CDR3 is 13 residues. Trimming removed 4 bases from V and 7 bases from J, with 11 bases in between. The germline V gene encodes CDR1 SNHLY and CDR2 FYNNEI.

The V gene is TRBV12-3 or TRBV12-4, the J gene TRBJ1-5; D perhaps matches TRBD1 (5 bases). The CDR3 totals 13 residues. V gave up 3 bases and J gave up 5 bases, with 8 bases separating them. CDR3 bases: TGTGCCAGCAGTTTTCAAGGGGATCAGCCCCAGCATTTT. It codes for CASSFQGDQPQHF.

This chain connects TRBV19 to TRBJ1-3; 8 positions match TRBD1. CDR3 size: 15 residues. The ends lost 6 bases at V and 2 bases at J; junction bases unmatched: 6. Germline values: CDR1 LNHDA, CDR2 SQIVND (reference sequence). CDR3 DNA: TGTGCCAGTAGAGGACAGGGAACGGCTGGAAACACCATATATTTT. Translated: CASRGQGTAGNTIYF.

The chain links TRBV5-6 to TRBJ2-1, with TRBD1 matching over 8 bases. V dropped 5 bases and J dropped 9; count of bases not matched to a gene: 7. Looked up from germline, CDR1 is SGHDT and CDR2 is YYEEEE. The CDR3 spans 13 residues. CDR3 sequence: CASSRRTGGEQFF. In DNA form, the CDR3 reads TGTGCCAGCAGTCGACGCACAGGGGGTGAGCAGTTCTTC.

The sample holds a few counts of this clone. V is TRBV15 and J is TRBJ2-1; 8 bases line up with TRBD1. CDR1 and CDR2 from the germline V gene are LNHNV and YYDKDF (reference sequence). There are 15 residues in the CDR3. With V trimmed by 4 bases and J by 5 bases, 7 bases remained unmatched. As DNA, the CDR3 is TGTGCCACCAGCATCGGACAGGGCCGAAACAATGAGCAGTTCTTC. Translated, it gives CATSIGQGRNNEQFF.

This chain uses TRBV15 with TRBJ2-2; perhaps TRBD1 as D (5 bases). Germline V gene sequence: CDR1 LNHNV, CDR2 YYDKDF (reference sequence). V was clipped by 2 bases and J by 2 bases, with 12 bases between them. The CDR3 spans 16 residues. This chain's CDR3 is CATSRLFQGNTGELFF. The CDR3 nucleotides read TGTGCCACCAGCAGATTATTCCAGGGAAACACCGGGGAGCTGTTTTTT.

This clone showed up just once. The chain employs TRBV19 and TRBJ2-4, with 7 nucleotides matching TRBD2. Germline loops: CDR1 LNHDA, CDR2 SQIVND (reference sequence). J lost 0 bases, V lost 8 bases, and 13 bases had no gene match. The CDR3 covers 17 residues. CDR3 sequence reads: CASSRASSGVAKNIQYF. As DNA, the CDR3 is TGTGCCAGTTCTCGGGCCTCTAGCGGAGTAGCCAAAAACATTCAGTACTTC.

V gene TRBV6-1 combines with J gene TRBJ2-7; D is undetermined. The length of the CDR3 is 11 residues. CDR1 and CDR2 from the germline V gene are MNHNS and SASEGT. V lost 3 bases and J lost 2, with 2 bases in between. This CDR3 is CASSDTYEQYF. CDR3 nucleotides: TGTGCCAGCAGTGACACCTACGAGCAGTACTTC.

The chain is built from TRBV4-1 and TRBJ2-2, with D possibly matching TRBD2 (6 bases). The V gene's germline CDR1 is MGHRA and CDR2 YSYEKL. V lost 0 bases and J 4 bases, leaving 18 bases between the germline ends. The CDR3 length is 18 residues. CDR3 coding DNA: TGCGCCAGCAGCCAAGATCTTTTGGGGCGGAGGGGCACCGGGGAGCTGTTTTTT. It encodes CASSQDLLGRRGTGELFF.

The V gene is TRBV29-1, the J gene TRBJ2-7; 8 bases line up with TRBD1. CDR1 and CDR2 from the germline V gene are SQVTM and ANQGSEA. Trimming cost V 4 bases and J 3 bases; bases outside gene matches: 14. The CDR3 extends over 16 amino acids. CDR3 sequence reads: CSVGPLPGTGVYEQYF. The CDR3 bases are TGCAGCGTTGGGCCTCTTCCCGGGACAGGTGTCTACGAGCAGTACTTC.

The CDR3 sequence: CSVGLAGAYEQYF. Written as DNA, the CDR3 is TGCAGCGTTGGACTAGCGGGGGCCTACGAGCAGTACTTC. The chain combines TRBV29-1 with TRBJ2-7; 12 nucleotides match TRBD2. There are 13 residues in the CDR3. The V gene end was trimmed by 4 bases and the J gene end by 2 bases; junction bases not matched to a gene: 0. Germline V gene data show CDR1 as SQVTM and CDR2 as ANQGSEA.

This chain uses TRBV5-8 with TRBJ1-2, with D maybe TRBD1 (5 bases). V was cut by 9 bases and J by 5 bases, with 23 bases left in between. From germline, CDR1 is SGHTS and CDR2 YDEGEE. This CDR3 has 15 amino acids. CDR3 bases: TGTGCCAACGCACCGCGGGGCGGACTATTTTATGGCTACACCTTC. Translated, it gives CANAPRGGLFYGYTF. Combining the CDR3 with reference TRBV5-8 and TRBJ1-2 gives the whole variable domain EAGVTQSPTHLIKTRGQQATLRCSPISGHTSVYWYQQALGLGLQFLLWYDEGEERNRGNFPPRFSGRQFPNYSSELNVNALELEDSALYLCANAPRGGLFYGYTFGSGTRLTVV.